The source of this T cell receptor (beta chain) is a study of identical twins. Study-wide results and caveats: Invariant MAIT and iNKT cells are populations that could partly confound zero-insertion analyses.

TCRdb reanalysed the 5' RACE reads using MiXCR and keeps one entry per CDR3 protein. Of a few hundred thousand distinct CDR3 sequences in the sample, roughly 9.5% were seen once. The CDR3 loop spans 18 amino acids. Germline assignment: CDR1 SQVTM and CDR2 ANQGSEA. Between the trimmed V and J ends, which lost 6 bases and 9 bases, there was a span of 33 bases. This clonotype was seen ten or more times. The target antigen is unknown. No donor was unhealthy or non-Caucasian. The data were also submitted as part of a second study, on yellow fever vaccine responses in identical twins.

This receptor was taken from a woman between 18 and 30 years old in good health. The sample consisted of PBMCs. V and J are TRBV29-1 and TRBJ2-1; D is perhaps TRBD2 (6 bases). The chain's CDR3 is CSVSGDTLPYGGVIEQFF. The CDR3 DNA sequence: TGCAGCGTATCCGGGGATACACTTCCCTACGGGGGAGTCATTGAGCAGTTCTTC.